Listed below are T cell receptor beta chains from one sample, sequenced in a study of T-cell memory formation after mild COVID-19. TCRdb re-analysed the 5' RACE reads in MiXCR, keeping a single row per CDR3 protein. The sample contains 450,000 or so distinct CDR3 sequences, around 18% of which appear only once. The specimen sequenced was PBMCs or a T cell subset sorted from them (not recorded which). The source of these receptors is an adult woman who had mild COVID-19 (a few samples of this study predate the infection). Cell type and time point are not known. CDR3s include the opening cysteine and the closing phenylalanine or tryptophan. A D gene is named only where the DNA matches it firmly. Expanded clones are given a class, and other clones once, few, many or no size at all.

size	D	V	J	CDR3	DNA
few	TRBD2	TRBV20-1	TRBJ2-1	CSARDQRGSPYNEQFF	TGCAGTGCTAGGGATCAGCGGGGGTCGCCCTACAATGAGCAGTTCTTC
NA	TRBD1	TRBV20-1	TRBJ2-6	CSAETGIWGSGANVLTF	TGCAGTGCTGAGACAGGGATTTGGGGCTCTGGGGCCAACGTCCTGACTTTC
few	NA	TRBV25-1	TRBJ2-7	CASSDRGYEQYF	TGTGCCAGCAGTGACAGGGGCTACGAGCAGTACTTC
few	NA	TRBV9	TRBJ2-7	CASSVGLDLYEQYF	TGTGCCAGCAGCGTAGGACTAGATCTCTACGAGCAGTACTTC
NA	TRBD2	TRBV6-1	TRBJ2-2	CASTRLAGGLETGELFF	TGTGCCAGCACCAGACTAGCGGGGGGTTTGGAAACCGGGGAGCTGTTTTTT
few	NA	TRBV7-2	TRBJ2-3	CASSLSTPSSQYF	TGTGCCAGCAGCTTAAGTACTCCCTCCTCGCAGTATTTT
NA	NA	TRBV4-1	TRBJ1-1	CASSQEVNRDTEAFF	TGCGCCAGCAGCCAAGAGGTGAACAGAGACACTGAAGCTTTCTTT
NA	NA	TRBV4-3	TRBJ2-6	CASSHGQGTSGANVLTF	TGCGCCAGCAGCCATGGGCAGGGGACGTCTGGGGCCAACGTCCTGACTTTC
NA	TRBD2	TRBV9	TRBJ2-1	CASSVEDSGRLDEQFF	TGTGCCAGCAGCGTAGAGGATAGCGGGAGGTTGGATGAGCAGTTCTTC
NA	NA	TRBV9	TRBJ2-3	CASSDRPRTDTQYF	TGTGCCAGCAGCGACAGGCCGCGCACAGATACGCAGTATTTT
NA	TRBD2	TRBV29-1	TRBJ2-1	CSVGAGPYNEQFF	TGCAGCGTTGGAGCGGGACCCTACAATGAGCAGTTCTTC
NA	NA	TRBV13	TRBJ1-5	CASSFQGQPNQPQHF	TGTGCCAGCAGTTTTCAGGGTCAACCGAATCAGCCCCAGCATTTT
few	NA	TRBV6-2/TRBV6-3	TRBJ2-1	CASRYTGSNEQFF	TGTGCCAGCAGGTATACAGGGTCCAATGAGCAGTTCTTC
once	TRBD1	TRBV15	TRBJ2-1	CATSRAGQVRNEQFF	TGTGCCACCAGCAGGGCGGGACAGGTTAGGAATGAGCAGTTCTTC
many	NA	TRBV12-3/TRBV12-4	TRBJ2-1	CASSPGEIRGVNEQFF	TGTGCCAGCAGTCCTGGGGAGATTAGGGGGGTCAATGAGCAGTTCTTC
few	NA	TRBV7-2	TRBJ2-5	CASSLGVRETQYF	TGTGCCAGCAGCTTAGGGGTTCGGGAGACCCAGTACTTC
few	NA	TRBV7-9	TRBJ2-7	CASSLEQGVYYEQYF	TGTGCCAGCAGCTTAGAACAGGGTGTTTACTACGAGCAGTACTTC
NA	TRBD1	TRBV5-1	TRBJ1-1	CASRWTGWDNTEAFF	TGCGCCAGCCGCTGGACAGGGTGGGATAATACTGAAGCTTTCTTT
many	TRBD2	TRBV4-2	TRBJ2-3	CASSQEGASGGDTQYF	TGTGCCAGCAGCCAAGAAGGAGCTAGCGGGGGAGATACGCAGTATTTT
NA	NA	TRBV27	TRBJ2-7	CASSLTTTTGTYEQYF	TGTGCCAGCAGTTTAACTACCACGACAGGAACCTACGAGCAGTACTTC
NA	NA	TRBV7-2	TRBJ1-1	CASSLLGGRDTEAFF	TGTGCCAGCAGCTTATTGGGGGGGAGGGACACTGAAGCTTTCTTT
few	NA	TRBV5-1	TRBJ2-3	CASSPGTPDTQYF	TGCGCCAGCAGCCCGGGGACTCCAGATACGCAGTATTTT
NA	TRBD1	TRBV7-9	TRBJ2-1	CASSLATGYYNEQFF	TGTGCCAGCAGCTTGGCGACAGGGTACTACAATGAGCAGTTCTTC